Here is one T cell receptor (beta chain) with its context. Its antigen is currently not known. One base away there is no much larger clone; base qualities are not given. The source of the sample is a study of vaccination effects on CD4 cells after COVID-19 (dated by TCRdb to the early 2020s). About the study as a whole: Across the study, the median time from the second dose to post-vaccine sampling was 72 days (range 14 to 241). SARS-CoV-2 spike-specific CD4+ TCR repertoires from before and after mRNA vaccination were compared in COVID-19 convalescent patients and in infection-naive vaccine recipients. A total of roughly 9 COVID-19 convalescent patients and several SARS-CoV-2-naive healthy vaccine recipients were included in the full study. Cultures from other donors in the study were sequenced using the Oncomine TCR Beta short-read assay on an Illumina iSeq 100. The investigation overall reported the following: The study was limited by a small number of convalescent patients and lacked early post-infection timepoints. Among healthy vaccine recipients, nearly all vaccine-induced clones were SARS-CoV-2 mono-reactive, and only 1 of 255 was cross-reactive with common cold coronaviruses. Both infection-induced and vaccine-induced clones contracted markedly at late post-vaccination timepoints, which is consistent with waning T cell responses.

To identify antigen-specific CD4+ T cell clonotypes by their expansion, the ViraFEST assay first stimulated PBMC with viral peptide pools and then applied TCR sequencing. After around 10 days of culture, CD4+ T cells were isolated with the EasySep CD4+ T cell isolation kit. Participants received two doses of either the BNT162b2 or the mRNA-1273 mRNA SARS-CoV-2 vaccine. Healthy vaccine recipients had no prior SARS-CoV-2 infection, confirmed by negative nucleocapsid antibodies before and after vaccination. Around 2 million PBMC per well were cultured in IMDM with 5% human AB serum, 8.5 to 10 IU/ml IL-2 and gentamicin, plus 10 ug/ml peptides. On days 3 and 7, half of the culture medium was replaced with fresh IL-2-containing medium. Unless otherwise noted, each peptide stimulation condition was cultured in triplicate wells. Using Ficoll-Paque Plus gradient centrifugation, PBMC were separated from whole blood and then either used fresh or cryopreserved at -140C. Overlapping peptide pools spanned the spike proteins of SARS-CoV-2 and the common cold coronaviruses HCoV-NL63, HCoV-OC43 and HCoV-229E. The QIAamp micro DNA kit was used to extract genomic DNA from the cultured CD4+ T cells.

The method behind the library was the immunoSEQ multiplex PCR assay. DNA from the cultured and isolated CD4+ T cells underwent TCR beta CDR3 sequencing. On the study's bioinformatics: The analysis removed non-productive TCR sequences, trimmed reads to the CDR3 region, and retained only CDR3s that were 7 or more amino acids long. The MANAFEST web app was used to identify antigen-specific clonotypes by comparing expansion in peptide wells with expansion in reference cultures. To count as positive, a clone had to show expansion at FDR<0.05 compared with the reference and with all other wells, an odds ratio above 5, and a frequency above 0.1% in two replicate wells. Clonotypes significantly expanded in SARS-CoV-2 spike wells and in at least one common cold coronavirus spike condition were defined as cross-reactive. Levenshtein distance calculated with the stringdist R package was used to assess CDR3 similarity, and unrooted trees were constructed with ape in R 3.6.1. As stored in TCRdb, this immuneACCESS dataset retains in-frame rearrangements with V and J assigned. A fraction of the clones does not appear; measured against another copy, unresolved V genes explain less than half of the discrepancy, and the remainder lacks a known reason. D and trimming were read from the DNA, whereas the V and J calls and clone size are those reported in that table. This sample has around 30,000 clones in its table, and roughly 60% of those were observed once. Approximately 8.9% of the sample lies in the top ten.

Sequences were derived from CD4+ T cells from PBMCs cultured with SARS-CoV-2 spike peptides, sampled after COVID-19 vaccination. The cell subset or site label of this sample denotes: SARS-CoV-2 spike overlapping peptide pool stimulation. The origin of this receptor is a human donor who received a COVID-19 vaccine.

The CDR3 region has the sequence CATSDGGTWGAGQPQHF. The nucleotide sequence is given as TGTGCCACCAGTGATGGGGGCACCTGGGGGGCCGGTCAGCCCCAGCATTTT. The chain uses TRBV24-1 and TRBJ1-5; TRBD1 is a possible D gene, resting on 6 matching bases. Taken from cysteine to phenylalanine, the CDR3 has 17 residues. Only the CDR3 part of the read is kept: 51 bases, read in frame from the first base. The V end loses 3 bases and the J end loses 6 bases, and a stretch of 20 bases separates them. CDR1 KGHDR and CDR2 SFDVKD are derived from the germline V gene.